This T cell receptor beta chain originates from a study of shared clonotypes between healthy human individuals. The study, taken as a whole, reports: Some naive CD4 clonotypes, around 5%, turned up in common across several donors. Generally, estimated richness proved larger in naive subsets than it did in memory subsets.

After removal of 5 bases from V and 4 bases from J, the junction contained 9 bases not matched to a gene. The CDR3 sequence is 16 residues long. CDR1 and CDR2 (germline): SGHVS, FQNEAQ. This clone was found once. Its antigen is not identified. Deep-level assay runs were performed. Around 220 ng DNA, approximately 30,000 T cell genomes, went into each sorted-subset replicate PCR. Profiling relied on immunoSEQ multiplex PCR, and the TCRdb table lists in-frame clones only, not all of them. The table includes about 2.2 million clones, around 93% detected once. CD45RO-negative, CCR7-positively selected cells formed the naive CD8 fraction, excluding terminally differentiated effector memory CD45RA+ cells.

V and J are TRBV7-8 and TRBJ2-2, with 8 bases aligning to TRBD2. Sequencing was done on a sample of naive CD8+ T cells from PBMCs. This clonotype was obtained from a man aged 18 to 30 in good health. Some clones in this sample may be carry-over from other donors' samples. The CDR3 here is CASSAREGLTTGELFF. CDR3 in DNA: TGTGCCAGCAGCGCCCGGGAGGGCCTAACCACCGGGGAGCTGTTTTTT.